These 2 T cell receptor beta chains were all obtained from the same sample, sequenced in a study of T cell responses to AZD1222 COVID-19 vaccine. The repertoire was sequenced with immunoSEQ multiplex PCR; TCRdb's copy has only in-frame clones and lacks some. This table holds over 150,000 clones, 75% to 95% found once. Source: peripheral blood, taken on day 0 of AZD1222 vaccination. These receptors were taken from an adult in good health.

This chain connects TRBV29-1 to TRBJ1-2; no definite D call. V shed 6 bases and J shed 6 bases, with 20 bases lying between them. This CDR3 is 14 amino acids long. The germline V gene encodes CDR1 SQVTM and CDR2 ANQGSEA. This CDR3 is CSVGREGHGDGYTF. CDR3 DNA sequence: TGCAGCGTGGGTCGGGAAGGTCATGGGGATGGCTACACCTTC.

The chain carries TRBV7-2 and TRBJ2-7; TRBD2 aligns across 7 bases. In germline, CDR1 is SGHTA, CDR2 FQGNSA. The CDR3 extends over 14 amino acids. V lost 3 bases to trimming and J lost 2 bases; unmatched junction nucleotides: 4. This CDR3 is CASSFGGRAYEQYF. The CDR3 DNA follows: TGTGCCAGCAGCTTCGGTGGGAGGGCCTACGAGCAGTACTTC.